This T cell receptor (beta chain) was documented in a study of T-cell reconstitution after alpha-beta-depleted transplantation in children. This CDR3 contains 14 residues. CDR1 is SGHDT, CDR2 YYEEEE, per germline. After removal of 7 bases from V and 3 bases from J, the junction contained 5 bases not matched to a gene. Preparing the TCRbeta library involved the use of unique molecular identifiers. Each CDR3 protein is one row after TCRdb ran MiXCR on the PCR reads. The sample contains under 300,000 distinct CDR3 sequences, around 10% of which appear only once. This clonotype was detected many times. The source material was peripheral blood, sampled 180 days after TCRalphabeta/CD19-depleted stem cell transplant. This chain joins TRBV5-6 and TRBJ1-1; 11 nucleotides match TRBD1. The TCR comes from a male patient between 2 and 10 years old who had a stem cell transplant for chronic granulomatous disease, so the T cells may come from the graft donor. This CDR3 reads CASLRGQGDTEAFF. CDR3 in DNA: TGTGCCAGCTTACGGGGACAGGGGGACACTGAAGCTTTCTTT.